These T cell receptor beta chains were read from a single sample in a study of blood T cell repertoires in COVID-19. The table came from immunoSEQ multiplex PCR; TCRdb's copy has only in-frame clones and leaves some out. The table records around 200,000 clones, 86% of them present only once. What was sequenced was PBMCs or T cells enriched from blood (not recorded which). The source of these receptors is a woman between 50 and 59 years old in a cohort exposed to, infected with or recovered from COVID-19 (not recorded which). CDR3s include the opening cysteine and the closing phenylalanine or tryptophan. Fields, in order: CDR3 length, J gene, V gene, CDR3 protein.

length: 13
J: TRBJ2-1
V: TRBV19
CDR3: CASSRYALGRQFF

length: 12
J: TRBJ2-7
V: TRBV10-3
CDR3: CAISLQGHEQYF

length: 16
J: TRBJ1-2
V: TRBV7-9
CDR3: CASSQSTGTVNYGYTF

length: 14
J: TRBJ1-4
V: TRBV27
CDR3: CASRRTGLNEKLFF

length: 15
J: TRBJ1-6
V: TRBV4-2
CDR3: CASSQDLIGGSPLHF

length: 16
J: TRBJ1-2
V: TRBV30
CDR3: CAWSLGHVDSNYGYTF

length: 16
J: TRBJ2-2
V: TRBV11-1
CDR3: CASSLNRGRDTGELFF

length: 13
J: TRBJ2-5
V: TRBV19
CDR3: CASSPQGAETQYF

length: 12
J: TRBJ1-5
V: TRBV12-3/TRBV12-4
CDR3: CASKRGGQPQHF

length: 15
J: TRBJ2-1
V: TRBV7-9
CDR3: CASSSSRDADNEQFF

length: 17
J: TRBJ1-6
V: TRBV7-2
CDR3: CASSLQGESSYNSPLHF

length: 17
J: TRBJ2-5
V: TRBV4-2
CDR3: CASSQDHSGGAAETQYF

length: 13
J: TRBJ1-5
V: TRBV20-1
CDR3: CSASQGLTQPQHF